A selection of T cell receptor beta chains follows, all from one sample in a study of technical replicates of blood from several donors. Generated by immunoSEQ multiplex PCR, the TCRdb table keeps only in-frame clones and is missing some. The sample consists of some 71,000 clones, around 97% of them appearing once. Input material: T cells isolated from PBMCs. These receptors came from a human donor in good health. The CDR3 runs from the conserved cysteine through the conserved F or W. The order of the fields is clone size, J gene, D gene, V gene, CDR3 protein, CDR3 DNA. A D gene is named only where the DNA matches it firmly. Only part of the rows carry a size: once, few, many, or a class if the clone is expanded.

clone size: NA
J gene: TRBJ1-4
D gene: NA
V gene: TRBV7-8
CDR3 protein: CASSLGHPNEKLFF
CDR3 DNA: TGTGCCAGCAGCTTAGGGCATCCCAATGAAAAACTGTTTTTT

clone size: NA
J gene: TRBJ1-2
D gene: NA
V gene: TRBV13
CDR3 protein: CASTYAGGTIPYGYTF
CDR3 DNA: TGTGCCAGCACCTATGCCGGCGGAACTATTCCTTATGGCTACACCTTC

clone size: once
J gene: TRBJ2-1
D gene: NA
V gene: TRBV7-8
CDR3 protein: CASVTTGTSPNNEQFF
CDR3 DNA: TGTGCCAGCGTAACGACAGGGACTTCACCTAACAATGAGCAGTTCTTC

clone size: NA
J gene: TRBJ2-3
D gene: TRBD2
V gene: TRBV7-6
CDR3 protein: CASSLVPSGSWVDTQYF
CDR3 DNA: TGTGCCAGCAGCTTAGTACCTAGCGGGAGCTGGGTAGATACGCAGTATTTT

clone size: NA
J gene: TRBJ1-2
D gene: TRBD1
V gene: TRBV6-5
CDR3 protein: CASSGQGSYGYTF
CDR3 DNA: TGTGCCAGCAGCGGACAGGGATCCTATGGCTACACCTTC

clone size: NA
J gene: TRBJ1-1
D gene: NA
V gene: TRBV6-5
CDR3 protein: CASSPAGGGTEAFF
CDR3 DNA: TGTGCCAGCAGCCCGGCGGGGGGAGGTACTGAAGCTTTCTTT

clone size: NA
J gene: TRBJ2-3
D gene: NA
V gene: TRBV10-1
CDR3 protein: CASTQTTDTQYF
CDR3 DNA: TGCGCCAGCACCCAGACAACCGATACGCAGTATTTT

clone size: NA
J gene: TRBJ1-4
D gene: NA
V gene: TRBV15
CDR3 protein: CATSSTMQGHPEKLFF
CDR3 DNA: TGTGCCACCAGCAGTACGATGCAGGGACACCCTGAAAAACTGTTTTTT

clone size: NA
J gene: TRBJ1-1
D gene: NA
V gene: TRBV6-6
CDR3 protein: CAQKQDKRTNTEAFF
CDR3 DNA: TGTGCCCAGAAGCAGGATAAGAGAACGAACACTGAAGCTTTCTTT

clone size: NA
J gene: TRBJ2-1
D gene: NA
V gene: TRBV19
CDR3 protein: CASRPETKGYEQFF
CDR3 DNA: TGTGCCAGTAGACCCGAGACAAAGGGGTATGAGCAGTTCTTC

clone size: NA
J gene: TRBJ1-5
D gene: NA
V gene: TRBV5-1
CDR3 protein: CASSPDYSNQPQHF
CDR3 DNA: TGCGCCAGCAGCCCAGATTATAGCAATCAGCCCCAGCATTTT

clone size: NA
J gene: TRBJ2-3
D gene: NA
V gene: TRBV5-1
CDR3 protein: CASSLSGGNTQYF
CDR3 DNA: TGCGCCAGCAGCTTGTCCGGAGGAAATACGCAGTATTTT

clone size: NA
J gene: TRBJ2-3
D gene: NA
V gene: TRBV5-1
CDR3 protein: CASSLAVGAGSRTQYF
CDR3 DNA: TGCGCCAGCAGCTTGGCCGTGGGAGCGGGTAGTCGTACGCAGTATTTT

clone size: once
J gene: TRBJ1-2
D gene: NA
V gene: TRBV2
CDR3 protein: CASSEAGPTQGEGSYTF
CDR3 DNA: TGTGCCAGCAGTGAAGCAGGCCCTACACAGGGTGAGGGAAGCTACACCTTC

clone size: NA
J gene: TRBJ2-7
D gene: TRBD1
V gene: TRBV7-9
CDR3 protein: CASSWTGEGPEQYF
CDR3 DNA: TGTGCCAGCAGCTGGACAGGGGAGGGCCCGGAGCAGTACTTC

clone size: once
J gene: TRBJ2-2
D gene: NA
V gene: TRBV7-3
CDR3 protein: CASSPSGSNTGELFF
CDR3 DNA: TGTGCCAGCAGCCCAAGCGGGTCGAACACCGGGGAGCTGTTTTTT

clone size: NA
J gene: TRBJ1-1
D gene: NA
V gene: TRBV10-3
CDR3 protein: CAMGRGTEAFF
CDR3 DNA: TGTGCCATGGGTAGGGGCACTGAAGCTTTCTTT

clone size: NA
J gene: TRBJ2-1
D gene: NA
V gene: TRBV7-3
CDR3 protein: CASSPGGSSYNEQFF
CDR3 DNA: TGTGCCAGCAGCCCCGGGGGAAGCTCCTACAATGAGCAGTTCTTC

clone size: NA
J gene: TRBJ2-1
D gene: NA
V gene: TRBV2
CDR3 protein: CASTGTWTSGQFF
CDR3 DNA: TGTGCCAGTACCGGGACTTGGACCTCCGGGCAGTTCTTC

clone size: NA
J gene: TRBJ1-2
D gene: NA
V gene: TRBV6-5
CDR3 protein: CASSHRVKDYGYTF
CDR3 DNA: TGTGCCAGCAGCCACAGGGTTAAAGACTATGGCTACACCTTC

clone size: NA
J gene: TRBJ1-1
D gene: TRBD1
V gene: TRBV5-1
CDR3 protein: CASSLRAGGMNTEAFF
CDR3 DNA: TGCGCCAGCAGCTTGCGGGCAGGGGGGATGAACACTGAAGCTTTCTTT

clone size: NA
J gene: TRBJ1-2
D gene: TRBD1
V gene: TRBV30
CDR3 protein: CAWGPGGGYGYTF
CDR3 DNA: TGTGCCTGGGGGCCAGGGGGCGGCTATGGCTACACCTTC

clone size: NA
J gene: TRBJ2-5
D gene: NA
V gene: TRBV4-1
CDR3 protein: CASSQETQPQETQYF
CDR3 DNA: TGCGCCAGCAGCCAAGAGACACAGCCCCAAGAGACCCAGTACTTC

clone size: NA
J gene: TRBJ1-5
D gene: TRBD1
V gene: TRBV28
CDR3 protein: CASSAGTGGYVDQPQHF
CDR3 DNA: TGTGCCAGCAGTGCCGGGACAGGGGGATATGTGGATCAGCCCCAGCATTTT

clone size: NA
J gene: TRBJ2-7
D gene: NA
V gene: TRBV19
CDR3 protein: CASSRFDEQYF
CDR3 DNA: TGTGCCAGTAGTCGGTTTGACGAGCAGTACTTC

clone size: NA
J gene: TRBJ1-2
D gene: NA
V gene: TRBV28
CDR3 protein: CASSLKVSGYTF
CDR3 DNA: TGTGCCAGCAGTTTAAAAGTGAGTGGCTACACCTTC

clone size: NA
J gene: TRBJ1-2
D gene: TRBD1
V gene: TRBV9
CDR3 protein: CASSARQGADGYTF
CDR3 DNA: TGTGCCAGCAGCGCCAGACAGGGGGCTGACGGCTACACCTTC

clone size: NA
J gene: TRBJ2-5
D gene: NA
V gene: TRBV2
CDR3 protein: CATQGETQYF
CDR3 DNA: TGTGCCACCCAGGGAGAGACCCAGTACTTC

clone size: NA
J gene: TRBJ1-1
D gene: NA
V gene: TRBV5-1
CDR3 protein: CASSLGGEVTEAFF
CDR3 DNA: TGCGCCAGCAGCTTGGGAGGGGAGGTCACTGAAGCTTTCTTT

clone size: once
J gene: TRBJ2-1
D gene: NA
V gene: TRBV7-3
CDR3 protein: CASSLRGHPNEQFF
CDR3 DNA: TGTGCCAGCAGTTTAAGGGGCCACCCCAATGAGCAGTTCTTC

clone size: NA
J gene: TRBJ1-3
D gene: NA
V gene: TRBV5-1
CDR3 protein: CASSLADYSGNTIYF
CDR3 DNA: TGCGCCAGCAGCTTGGCAGACTACTCTGGAAACACCATATATTTT

clone size: NA
J gene: TRBJ1-1
D gene: NA
V gene: TRBV12-5
CDR3 protein: CASGSTGMRAFF
CDR3 DNA: TGTGCTAGTGGTTCCACCGGGATGAGGGCTTTCTTT

clone size: NA
J gene: TRBJ2-3
D gene: NA
V gene: TRBV5-4
CDR3 protein: CASSWPGGLTDTQYF
CDR3 DNA: TGTGCCAGCAGCTGGCCCGGGGGGCTTACAGATACGCAGTATTTT

clone size: NA
J gene: TRBJ1-1
D gene: NA
V gene: TRBV5-1
CDR3 protein: CASSFGRGANMNTEAFF
CDR3 DNA: TGCGCCAGCAGCTTCGGGAGGGGTGCAAACATGAACACTGAAGCTTTCTTT

clone size: NA
J gene: TRBJ2-7
D gene: NA
V gene: TRBV11-2
CDR3 protein: CASSFEGPSYEQYF
CDR3 DNA: TGTGCCAGCAGCTTCGAGGGCCCCTCCTACGAGCAGTACTTC

clone size: NA
J gene: TRBJ2-7
D gene: TRBD1
V gene: TRBV7-7
CDR3 protein: CASSLGTARGNEQYF
CDR3 DNA: TGTGCTAGCAGCTTAGGGACAGCCAGGGGGAACGAGCAGTACTTC

clone size: NA
J gene: TRBJ1-5
D gene: NA
V gene: TRBV30
CDR3 protein: CAWSRQSNQPQHF
CDR3 DNA: TGTGCCTGGAGTAGACAGAGCAATCAGCCCCAGCATTTT

clone size: NA
J gene: TRBJ2-3
D gene: TRBD2
V gene: TRBV6-5
CDR3 protein: CASSLAGGTDTQYF
CDR3 DNA: TGTGCCAGCAGTCTAGCGGGGGGGACAGATACGCAGTATTTT

clone size: once
J gene: TRBJ2-5
D gene: TRBD1
V gene: TRBV27
CDR3 protein: CASRPFWPGQGVSVQETQYF
CDR3 DNA: TGTGCCAGCAGACCCTTCTGGCCGGGACAGGGGGTATCGGTACAAGAGACCCAGTACTTC

clone size: NA
J gene: TRBJ2-2
D gene: NA
V gene: TRBV15
CDR3 protein: CATSRDGRGGGTGELFF
CDR3 DNA: TGTGCCACCAGCAGAGATGGGAGGGGGGGTGGAACCGGGGAGCTGTTTTTT